This T cell receptor (beta chain) was recovered during a study of OX40 agonist ivuxolimab in advanced cancers. V was cut by 0 bases and J by 11 bases, with 17 bases left in between. Germline-derived CDR1 and CDR2 are SGHTS and YDEGEE. This CDR3 contains 14 residues. This clone was recorded a few times. The antigen is not known. Collection of blood occurred at baseline, at cycle 4 day 1, and at cycle 7 day 1. Study-wide results and limits: Clonal expansion in partial responders at 0.1-3.0 mg/kg ranked among the lowest. CD4+ and CD8+ blood T cells expanded clonally by week 6 at 0.1 to 3.0 mg/kg. CD8+ T cells averaged more expanded clones than CD4+.

Clones were sequenced by immunoSEQ multiplex PCR, and TCRdb holds only the in-frame ones, with some missing. The repertoire includes approximately 29,000 clones, about 80% of them detected once, and 11% sits in the top ten. The receptor was derived from an adult with an advanced solid tumor such as melanoma, head and neck, liver or kidney cancer. The sample here was CD4+ or CD8+ T cells sorted from blood, taken in a trial of the OX40 agonist ivuxolimab. V and J are TRBV5-8 and TRBJ1-1; D is perhaps TRBD1 (5 bases). CDR3 sequence reads: CASSLARGPLTAFF. CDR3 DNA sequence: TGTGCCAGCAGCTTGGCTAGGGGACCTCTTACGGCTTTCTTT.